This is a list of T cell receptor beta chains from one sample in a study of blood T cell repertoires in COVID-19. Some clones are missing from TCRdb's copy, which holds only in-frame ones; the method was immunoSEQ multiplex PCR. The table records about 120,000 clones, more than 75% of them present only once. Input material: peripheral blood. The receptors here all came from a man in his 60s with acute or convalescent COVID-19. The CDR3 runs from the conserved cysteine through the conserved F or W. Each record gives: D gene, CDR3 length, J gene, V gene, CDR3 protein. The D gene is left open where the match is weak.

d_gene: TRBD1
len: 16
j_gene: TRBJ1-5
v_gene: TRBV5-1
CDR3aa: CASSLGGTGINQPQHF

d_gene: TRBD2
len: 16
j_gene: TRBJ2-7
v_gene: TRBV9
CDR3aa: CASSVGPGLGIREQYF

d_gene: .
len: 17
j_gene: TRBJ2-5
v_gene: TRBV10-3
CDR3aa: CAISDPSGSLYQETQYF

d_gene: .
len: 14
j_gene: TRBJ2-2
v_gene: TRBV29-1
CDR3aa: CSVEWDSDTGELFF

d_gene: .
len: 15
j_gene: TRBJ2-7
v_gene: TRBV6-6
CDR3aa: CASSPPRDLRYEQYF

d_gene: TRBD2
len: 16
j_gene: TRBJ2-1
v_gene: TRBV5-6
CDR3aa: CASSSSSGIRYNEQFF

d_gene: TRBD1
len: 13
j_gene: TRBJ1-1
v_gene: TRBV6-2/TRBV6-3
CDR3aa: CASSSTGGPEAFF

d_gene: TRBD2
len: 14
j_gene: TRBJ2-3
v_gene: TRBV7-2
CDR3aa: CASTSAGGTDTQYF

d_gene: .
len: 15
j_gene: TRBJ1-2
v_gene: TRBV7-8
CDR3aa: CASSQAGQVNHGYTF

d_gene: TRBD1
len: 15
j_gene: TRBJ1-6
v_gene: TRBV5-6
CDR3aa: CASSLVGQGNSPLHF

d_gene: .
len: 14
j_gene: TRBJ2-7
v_gene: TRBV9
CDR3aa: CASSVSVSAYEQYF

d_gene: TRBD2
len: 15
j_gene: TRBJ2-3
v_gene: TRBV5-1
CDR3aa: CASSLGTSAEDTQYF

d_gene: .
len: 17
j_gene: TRBJ2-7
v_gene: TRBV6-2/TRBV6-3
CDR3aa: CASSSEGGGAWAYEQYF

d_gene: TRBD2
len: 16
j_gene: TRBJ2-3
v_gene: TRBV7-8
CDR3aa: CASSLSVAGARDTQYF

d_gene: .
len: 14
j_gene: TRBJ1-2
v_gene: TRBV24-1
CDR3aa: CATSVVELNYGYTF

d_gene: .
len: 15
j_gene: TRBJ2-1
v_gene: TRBV19
CDR3aa: CASSISGYSYNEQFF

d_gene: .
len: 14
j_gene: TRBJ2-1
v_gene: TRBV24-1
CDR3aa: CATSDRRQVAEQFF

d_gene: .
len: 13
j_gene: TRBJ1-2
v_gene: TRBV28
CDR3aa: CASSGQRGYGYTF

d_gene: .
len: 14
j_gene: TRBJ2-2
v_gene: TRBV9
CDR3aa: CASSTTGNTGELFF

d_gene: .
len: 16
j_gene: TRBJ1-1
v_gene: TRBV29-1
CDR3aa: CSVEARASSGGTEAFF

d_gene: .
len: 11
j_gene: TRBJ1-2
v_gene: TRBV10-3
CDR3aa: CAIRYMNGYTF

d_gene: .
len: 15
j_gene: TRBJ2-2
v_gene: TRBV10-3
CDR3aa: CAISGTAGDTGELFF

d_gene: .
len: 14
j_gene: TRBJ1-6
v_gene: TRBV28
CDR3aa: CASLPRGFASPLHF

d_gene: TRBD1
len: 18
j_gene: TRBJ2-5
v_gene: TRBV4-3
CDR3aa: CASSQGYPGQAQPETQYF

d_gene: TRBD2
len: 16
j_gene: TRBJ2-3
v_gene: TRBV2
CDR3aa: CASSEADGRGADTQYF

d_gene: .
len: 15
j_gene: TRBJ2-2
v_gene: TRBV11-2
CDR3aa: CASTSHGGPTGELFF

d_gene: .
len: 16
j_gene: TRBJ1-1
v_gene: TRBV18
CDR3aa: CASSLRGGGENTEAFF

d_gene: .
len: 16
j_gene: TRBJ1-3
v_gene: TRBV4-3
CDR3aa: CASSHDRSHSGNTIYF

d_gene: TRBD1
len: 15
j_gene: TRBJ1-3
v_gene: TRBV13
CDR3aa: CASSGGQGALNTIYF

d_gene: TRBD2
len: 15
j_gene: TRBJ2-7
v_gene: TRBV5-5
CDR3aa: CASSLTSGASYEQYF

d_gene: TRBD1
len: 16
j_gene: TRBJ1-2
v_gene: TRBV28
CDR3aa: CASSLGGGGQRYGYTF

d_gene: TRBD2
len: 15
j_gene: TRBJ2-4
v_gene: TRBV19
CDR3aa: CASSTPAGDGNIQYF

d_gene: .
len: 13
j_gene: TRBJ2-2
v_gene: TRBV12-3/TRBV12-4
CDR3aa: CASSYLGAGELFF

d_gene: .
len: 16
j_gene: TRBJ2-5
v_gene: TRBV19
CDR3aa: CASSIESWAGQETQYF

d_gene: TRBD1
len: 16
j_gene: TRBJ2-2
v_gene: TRBV7-6
CDR3aa: CASSIQTGANTGELFF

d_gene: .
len: 12
j_gene: TRBJ2-1
v_gene: TRBV6-2/TRBV6-3
CDR3aa: CASSYSRSGVFF

d_gene: .
len: 11
j_gene: TRBJ1-1
v_gene: TRBV28
CDR3aa: CASSRNTEAFF

d_gene: .
len: 12
j_gene: TRBJ2-1
v_gene: TRBV6-2/TRBV6-3
CDR3aa: CASSGEGLGQFF

d_gene: .
len: 15
j_gene: TRBJ1-5
v_gene: TRBV6-5
CDR3aa: CASSYSSGSTQPQHF

d_gene: .
len: 13
j_gene: TRBJ1-1
v_gene: TRBV5-6
CDR3aa: CASSPGIGGEAFF

d_gene: TRBD2
len: 14
j_gene: TRBJ2-1
v_gene: TRBV5-1
CDR3aa: CASSLGLAGDEQFF

d_gene: .
len: 16
j_gene: TRBJ2-6
v_gene: TRBV28
CDR3aa: CASSLSQGARANVLTF

d_gene: TRBD2
len: 16
j_gene: TRBJ2-5
v_gene: TRBV11-3
CDR3aa: CASSLLAGGTGETQYF

d_gene: .
len: 16
j_gene: TRBJ2-3
v_gene: TRBV9
CDR3aa: CASNLGGGPLTDTQYF

d_gene: TRBD1
len: 15
j_gene: TRBJ1-5
v_gene: TRBV5-6
CDR3aa: CASSLRTGVGQPQHF

d_gene: TRBD2
len: 15
j_gene: TRBJ2-2
v_gene: TRBV5-4
CDR3aa: CASSFGTSVTGELFF

d_gene: TRBD2
len: 16
j_gene: TRBJ2-3
v_gene: TRBV5-4
CDR3aa: CASSLALAGGTDTQYF

d_gene: .
len: 11
j_gene: TRBJ2-7
v_gene: TRBV20-1
CDR3aa: CSARERNEQYF

d_gene: .
len: 14
j_gene: TRBJ2-7
v_gene: TRBV19
CDR3aa: CASSAQGGSYEQYF

d_gene: .
len: 12
j_gene: TRBJ1-2
v_gene: TRBV6-5
CDR3aa: CASSLSGNGYTF

d_gene: TRBD2
len: 15
j_gene: TRBJ2-1
v_gene: TRBV19
CDR3aa: CASSTSGNPYNEQFF

d_gene: TRBD1
len: 14
j_gene: TRBJ1-2
v_gene: TRBV28
CDR3aa: CASDKTGIGGGYTF

d_gene: TRBD2
len: 14
j_gene: TRBJ2-7
v_gene: TRBV7-9
CDR3aa: CASLGLAGGPKQYF

d_gene: .
len: 15
j_gene: TRBJ2-5
v_gene: TRBV28
CDR3aa: CASRGGRQGRETQYF